This TCR beta chain comes out of a study of blood T cell repertoires in COVID-19. Study details: Specimens from acute and convalescent COVID-19 originated in the United States, Italy and Spain. T cells, B-cell-depleted T cells, or PBMCs supplied cDNA or gDNA.

Produced via immunoSEQ multiplex PCR; TCRdb's table is partial and in-frame only. The table has roughly 200,000 clones, roughly 90% seen once. This CDR3 spans 13 amino acids. Germline V gene data show CDR1 as SGHRS and CDR2 as YFSETQ. The V end was cut by 4 bases, the J end by 2 bases, with 9 bases between. Sequenced input: peripheral blood. The gene calls are TRBV5-1 and TRBJ1-2; D ambiguous. This clonotype was sampled from a man aged 35 to 55 with acute or convalescent COVID-19. In nucleotides, the CDR3 is TGCGCCAGCAGCATCGACGGGAACTATGGCTACACCTTC. Its translation is CASSIDGNYGYTF.